Listed below are T cell receptor beta chains from one sample, sequenced in a study of regulatory T cells in long-lasting Graves disease. Using its own MiXCR run on the multiplex PCR reads, TCRdb lists one record per CDR3 protein. Of hundreds of thousands of distinct CDR3 sequences listed, about 16% are singletons. These data also featured in a second study, about T cells in Graves' hyperthyroidism and ophthalmopathy.

Sequenced material: peripheral blood mononuclear cells (PBMCs), taken at new diagnosis, from a patient treated with antithyroid drugs. The source is a woman aged 25 to 45 with Graves disease. CDR3s include the opening cysteine and the closing phenylalanine or tryptophan. Each record gives: clone size, V gene, D gene, J gene, CDR3 DNA, CDR3 protein. D genes are given only for firm matches. Part of the rows lack a size; the others show once, few, many or a class for expanded clones.

many	TRBV5-1	.	TRBJ1-3	TGCGCCAGCAGCTCGACAGCCTCTGGAAACACCATATATTTT	CASSSTASGNTIYF
few	TRBV7-9	.	TRBJ2-4	TGTGCCAGCAGCTTACGGGCTGGGGAAAACATTCAGTACTTC	CASSLRAGENIQYF
many	TRBV11-1	TRBD1	TRBJ2-7	TGTGCCAGCAGCGGACAGGGGAGGGAGCAGTACTTC	CASSGQGREQYF
few	TRBV5-6	TRBD1	TRBJ2-3	TGTGCCAGCAGCACCGCCGGGACAGGGTCCACAGATACGCAGTATTTT	CASSTAGTGSTDTQYF
many	TRBV27	TRBD2	TRBJ2-1	TGTGCCAGCAGTTTATTTCCCCGACTAGCGGGAGGTCGTGAGCAGTTCTTC	CASSLFPRLAGGREQFF
few	TRBV7-9	.	TRBJ2-1	TGTGCCAGCAGCGCGTTACCGGGCAATGAGCAGTTCTTC	CASSALPGNEQFF
.	TRBV14	.	TRBJ2-1	TGTGCCAGCAGCCAAGATAGGCCCCTGGGTACTAACACTGAGCAGTTCTTC	CASSQDRPLGTNTEQFF
.	TRBV12-3/TRBV12-4	.	TRBJ2-5	TGTGCCAGCAGCCCAGAAGGAATCCAAGAGACCCAGTACTTC	CASSPEGIQETQYF
many	TRBV27	.	TRBJ2-7	TGTGCCAGCAGAACTTTAGGGCACGAGCAGTACTTC	CASRTLGHEQYF
many	TRBV20-1	TRBD1	TRBJ1-2	TGCAGTGCTCCGGACAGGGGATCAGCCCATCGCGGCTACACCTTC	CSAPDRGSAHRGYTF
many	TRBV28	.	TRBJ2-1	TGTGCCAGCAGTTTCCCAGGGGTGGCGGGTGTGCAGTTCTTC	CASSFPGVAGVQFF
many	TRBV18	.	TRBJ2-7	TGTGCCAGCTCACCGTTCGGCCACGAGCAGTACTTC	CASSPFGHEQYF
many	TRBV7-9	.	TRBJ2-7	TGTGCCAGCAGCGACGGGGTCAGCTACGAGCAGTACTTC	CASSDGVSYEQYF
.	TRBV19	TRBD1	TRBJ1-5	TGTGCCAGTAGTTCCTGGACAGGGGGGAGTCGAAATCAGCCCCAGCATTTT	CASSSWTGGSRNQPQHF
many	TRBV20-1	.	TRBJ2-5	TGCAGTGCTAGAGAGCTACAAGAGACCCAGTACTTC	CSARELQETQYF
many	TRBV20-1	.	TRBJ2-1	TGCAGTGCTCTAGAGAGGGAATACTCCTACAATGAGCAGTTCTTC	CSALEREYSYNEQFF
few	TRBV4-2	.	TRBJ2-1	TGTGCCAGCAGCCAAGAATTTGGGAGCGATGAGCAGTTCTTC	CASSQEFGSDEQFF
.	TRBV20-1	TRBD2	TRBJ2-2	TGCAGTGCTTCCTCCGGGACTAGCGTGTCCGGGGAGCTGTTTTTT	CSASSGTSVSGELFF
.	TRBV29-1	TRBD1	TRBJ1-6	TGCAGCGTTGAAACAGGGGGAGGACCCCTCCACTTT	CSVETGGGPLHF
many	TRBV12-3/TRBV12-4	.	TRBJ1-1	TGTGCCAGCACGAGGGCCGCGAACACTGAAGCTTTCTTT	CASTRAANTEAFF
.	TRBV12-5	.	TRBJ2-5	TGTGCTAGTGGCCCGGAACGCGGGGAGACCCAGTACTTC	CASGPERGETQYF
few	TRBV13	.	TRBJ2-5	TGTGCCAGCAGCTTAAGACAGGCAACTGAGACCCAGTACTTC	CASSLRQATETQYF
many	TRBV20-1	.	TRBJ2-1	TGCAGTGCTAGAGTTAGACAGGTCTACAATGAGCAGTTCTTC	CSARVRQVYNEQFF
many	TRBV4-1	TRBD2	TRBJ2-7	TGCGCCAGCAGCCCAACCGGGACTAGTAAAAGATACGAGCAGTACTTC	CASSPTGTSKRYEQYF
many	TRBV5-1	.	TRBJ1-1	TGCGCCAGCAGCTTGGAAGAAGGTATCACTGAAGCTTTCTTT	CASSLEEGITEAFF
.	TRBV7-9	.	TRBJ2-7	TGTGCCAGCGGCCCACGATCTCACTACGAGCAGTACTTC	CASGPRSHYEQYF
many	TRBV30	.	TRBJ1-3	TGTGCCTGGAGTGGACAGGATCACTCTGGAAACACCATATATTTT	CAWSGQDHSGNTIYF
many	TRBV12-3/TRBV12-4	.	TRBJ1-1	TGTGCCAGCAGTTTAGGGGAGTCCACTGAAGCTTTCTTT	CASSLGESTEAFF
many	TRBV27	.	TRBJ2-7	TGTGCCAGCAGTCAAGCCTGGGGCTACGAGCAGTACTTC	CASSQAWGYEQYF
many	TRBV27	.	TRBJ1-1	TGTGCCAGCCTACCTCCCCCCGGGTTGGAAGGATTTATGAACACTGAAGCTTTCTTT	CASLPPPGLEGFMNTEAFF
.	TRBV2	TRBD1	TRBJ1-2	TGTGCCAGCAGTGGGACAGGGGAGAACTATGGCTACACCTTC	CASSGTGENYGYTF
many	TRBV11-2	TRBD2	TRBJ2-7	TGTGCCAGCAGCTTAGCGGGAGGGCCGTTGTACGAGCAGTACTTC	CASSLAGGPLYEQYF
.	TRBV20-1	.	TRBJ2-7	TGCAGTGCTAGTCCTCTAGCGAGCAGCTCCTACGAGCAGTACTTC	CSASPLASSSYEQYF
many	TRBV6-1	TRBD1	TRBJ1-1	TGTGCCAGCAGTCTAACCGGGACAGCAAATGAAGCTTTCTTT	CASSLTGTANEAFF
many	TRBV11-2	.	TRBJ1-2	TGTGCCAGCAGCCCGACACGTTATGGCTACACCTTC	CASSPTRYGYTF
many	TRBV6-9	.	TRBJ2-1	TGTGCCAGCAGTTACACGGGATACAATGAGCAGTTCTTC	CASSYTGYNEQFF
many	TRBV29-1	.	TRBJ2-7	TGCAGCAGAAGGGGACCCGCCGCCCGAGAGCAGTACTTC	CSRRGPAAREQYF
.	TRBV5-6	.	TRBJ2-5	TGTGCCAGCAGCTTGGGATCGTACCAAGAGACCCAGTACTTC	CASSLGSYQETQYF
once	TRBV5-1	.	TRBJ2-7	TGCGCCAGCAGCTCGCCGGATGGCAGAGCCTACGAGCAGTACTTC	CASSSPDGRAYEQYF
few	TRBV6-2/TRBV6-3	.	TRBJ2-4	TGTGCCAGCAGTTATGGGGATATTCAGTACTTC	CASSYGDIQYF
many	TRBV24-1	TRBD2	TRBJ2-3	TGTGCCACCGAGACTAGCGGGAGCACAGATACGCAGTATTTT	CATETSGSTDTQYF
.	TRBV3-1	TRBD2	TRBJ2-7	TGTGCCAGCAGCCAGGGTCGGGAGGGCCGCAGGTACTTC	CASSQGREGRRYF
many	TRBV30	.	TRBJ1-2	TGTGCCTGGAGTCTATCAGAGGAAGGCTACACCTTC	CAWSLSEEGYTF
many	TRBV6-2/TRBV6-3	.	TRBJ2-3	TGTGCCAGCACCCTTCGGAGGGGTACAGATACGCAGTATTTT	CASTLRRGTDTQYF
.	TRBV6-1	.	TRBJ1-5	TGTGCCAGCACCTCAGGGAGCACTCAGCCCCAGCATTTT	CASTSGSTQPQHF
few	TRBV20-1	.	TRBJ2-7	TGCAGTGCTACTCACTTAGGAGCTTACGAGCAGTACTTC	CSATHLGAYEQYF
many	TRBV2	.	TRBJ2-1	TGTGCCAGCAGTAGAAGGGTGCGCCGGGGCAATGAGCAGTTCTTC	CASSRRVRRGNEQFF
many	TRBV27	.	TRBJ1-1	TGTGCCAGCTACGCCAGGTATCAAGACACTGAAGCTTTCTTT	CASYARYQDTEAFF
many	TRBV5-5	TRBD1	TRBJ1-1	TGTGCCAGCAGCTTGACGGGACAGGGGGAAACTGAAGCTTTCTTT	CASSLTGQGETEAFF
few	TRBV24-1	.	TRBJ2-7	TGTGCCATAGGGGATGGTTCTCTGGAGGAGCAGTACTTC	CAIGDGSLEEQYF
many	TRBV7-8	.	TRBJ2-1	TGTGCCAGCAGCTCACGGAACTTAAGGGTAGATGAGCAGTTCTTC	CASSSRNLRVDEQFF
many	TRBV10-3	.	TRBJ1-5	TGTGCCATCAGTGCCCGGACGGATAGCAATCAGCCCCAGCATTTT	CAISARTDSNQPQHF
many	TRBV19	.	TRBJ2-7	TGTGCCAGTAGTAGGCTCGGGGTCGCGTCTAACTCCTACGAGCAGTACTTC	CASSRLGVASNSYEQYF
many	TRBV12-3/TRBV12-4	.	TRBJ2-5	TGTGCCAGCAGTCCGGAGGCGGCCATGAGGGAGACCCAGTACTTC	CASSPEAAMRETQYF
many	TRBV6-2/TRBV6-3	TRBD2	TRBJ2-1	TGTGCCAGCAGGGTCCTAGCGGGAGGGTACAATGAGCAGTTCTTC	CASRVLAGGYNEQFF
many	TRBV7-2	.	TRBJ1-5	TGTGCCAGCAGTTACCAATTGAACCCCAATCAGCCCCAGCATTTT	CASSYQLNPNQPQHF
.	TRBV6-1	.	TRBJ1-6	TGTGCCAGCAGGATACGGGGTGGGTCTAATTCACCCCTCCACTTT	CASRIRGGSNSPLHF
.	TRBV19	TRBD2	TRBJ2-1	TGTGCCAGTAGTGTAGGCCCCGTCGGCGGGAGTTACAATGAGCAGTTCTTC	CASSVGPVGGSYNEQFF
many	TRBV30	.	TRBJ2-5	TGTGCCTGGACGGGACGTAGGCAAGAGACCCAGTACTTC	CAWTGRRQETQYF
many	TRBV28	.	TRBJ2-7	TGTGCCAGCAGCCGTCGTGAGGGAGCGGCCTACGAGCAGTACTTC	CASSRREGAAYEQYF